Listed here are 24 T cell receptor beta chains from one sample, sequenced in a study of T cells in Graves' hyperthyroidism and ophthalmopathy. Amplification yielded TCR beta CDR3 regions, with RNA transcripts as the source. Using the HTBI primer set, a first-round RT-PCR was run on the TCR CDR3. Each CDR3 protein is one row after TCRdb ran MiXCR on the multiplex PCR reads. The repertoire consists of about 400,000 distinct CDR3 sequences, with 11% to 15% occurring once and the leading ten covering around 30%. The source material was blood. These TCRs come from a man between 45 and 60 years old with Graves' ophthalmopathy.

This clonotype was observed at least ten times. CDR3 nucleotide sequence: TGCGCCAGCAGCCGTCTCGGGGCTAGCTTCCACGAGCAGTACTTC. Translated: CASSRLGASFHEQYF. V usage is TRBV4-1 and J usage is TRBJ2-7, with D tentatively TRBD1 or TRBD2 (5 bases each). Germline assignment: CDR1 MGHRA and CDR2 YSYEKL. The V end was cut by 4 bases, the J end by 5 bases, with 18 bases between. This CDR3 contains 15 residues.

This clonotype occurred many times. The chain joins TRBV3-1 to TRBJ1-3; weak D call: TRBD1 (6 bases). V shed 2 bases and J shed 2 bases, with 10 bases lying between them. The germline V gene encodes CDR1 LGHDT and CDR2 YNNKEL (reference sequence). This CDR3 spans 15 amino acids. Written as DNA, the CDR3 is TGTGCCAGCAGCCAAACCGGGACACCTGGAAACACCATATATTTT. This translates into CASSQTGTPGNTIYF. The full variable domain, rest sourced from reference TRBV3-1 and TRBJ1-3, is DTAVSQTPKYLVTQMGNDKSIKCEQNLGHDTMYWYKQDSKKFLKIMFSYNNKELIINETVPNRFSPKSPDKAHLNLHINSLELGDSAVYFCASSQTGTPGNTIYFGEGSWLTVV.

The table lists this clonotype with a few counts. The chain is built from TRBV24-1 and TRBJ2-1, with D possibly being TRBD1 (6 bases). Trimming cost V 0 bases and J 2 bases, with 7 bases left between them. CDR3 size: 15 residues. CDR1 KGHDR and CDR2 SFDVKD come from the germline V gene. This CDR3 is CATSDLRDTYNEQFF. In DNA, the CDR3 is TGTGCCACCAGTGATTTGCGGGACACCTACAATGAGCAGTTCTTC.

This clonotype was recorded a few times. V and J are TRBV19 and TRBJ1-2, with 12 bases aligning to TRBD1. Losses at the gene ends were 6 bases for V and 7 bases for J; bases not matched to a gene: 3. The CDR3 totals 13 residues. CDR1 and CDR2 (germline): LNHDA, SQIVND (reference sequence). For the CDR3, the DNA is TGTGCCAGTAGGGGACAGGGGGCCTTTGGCTACACCTTC. It translates to CASRGQGAFGYTF. Supplemented by reference TRBV19 and TRBJ1-2, the full variable domain reads DGGITQSPKYLFRKEGQNVTLSCEQNLNHDAMYWYRQDPGQGLRLIYYSQIVNDFQKGDIAEGYSVSREKKESFPLTVTSAQKNPTAFYLCASRGQGAFGYTFGSGTRLTVV.

This clonotype was found many times. The chain has TRBV10-3 and TRBJ2-3, with TRBD2 matching over 8 bases. The CDR3 is made up of 16 amino acids. V trimming: 4 bases; J trimming: 3 bases; junction bases outside the gene matches: 9. CDR1 and CDR2 (germline): ENHRY, SYGVKD. The CDR3 nucleotides read TGTGCCATCAGTGTATTAGCGGGAACAAGTACAGATACGCAGTATTTT. Amino acid sequence: CAISVLAGTSTDTQYF.

This chain links TRBV3-1 with TRBJ2-1; the D is unclear. Germline-derived CDR1 and CDR2 are LGHDT and YNNKEL (reference sequence). V lost 0 bases to trimming and J lost 7 bases, with 7 bases between them. This CDR3 region has 13 residues. The CDR3 nucleotides are TGTGCCAGCAGCCAAGATGTGGGTAATGAGCAGTTCTTC. Translation gives CASSQDVGNEQFF.

In its sample, this clonotype was seen many times. CDR3 region: CASKAGSYEQYF. Written as DNA, the CDR3 is TGTGCCAGCAAGGCGGGGTCCTACGAGCAGTACTTC. This rearrangement joins TRBV2 to TRBJ2-7, with D possibly matching TRBD2 (6 bases). The germline V and J ends were trimmed by 7 bases and 1 base, with 8 bases remaining between them. This CDR3 spans 12 amino acids. Per the germline V gene, CDR1 is SNHLY and CDR2 is FYNNEI. The full variable domain, rest sourced from reference TRBV2 and TRBJ2-7, is EPEVTQTPSHQVTQMGQEVILRCVPISNHLYFYWYRQILGQKVEFLVSFYNNEISEKSEIFDDQFSVERPDGSNFTLKIRSTKLEDSAMYFCASKAGSYEQYFGPGTRLTVT.

The V and J genes are TRBV25-1 and TRBJ2-7; TRBD1 matches at 9 bases. The CDR3 is made up of 13 amino acids. With V trimmed by 5 bases and J by 3 bases, 2 bases remained unmatched. Germline V gene lookup returns CDR1 MGHDK and CDR2 SYGVNS. The CDR3 region is CASSRTGVYEQYF. The CDR3 nucleotides are TGTGCCAGCAGTAGGACAGGGGTCTACGAGCAGTACTTC.

This clonotype was recorded many times. The V gene is TRBV5-1, the J gene TRBJ2-1; D not certain. The CDR3 spans 18 residues. V was pared by 4 bases and J by 0 bases, with 20 bases between. The germline V gene has CDR1 SGHRS and CDR2 YFSETQ. The DNA of the CDR3 is TGCGCCAGCAGCCAACCTCTCCACCTTATGAGCTCCTACAATGAGCAGTTCTTC. Amino acid sequence: CASSQPLHLMSSYNEQFF.

The table lists this clonotype with many counts. The chain links TRBV28 to TRBJ1-2; 10 bases fit TRBD1. The CDR3 contains 15 residues. V trimming: 5 bases; J trimming: 3 bases; junction bases outside the gene matches: 6. From germline, CDR1 is MDHEN and CDR2 SYDVKM. CDR3 residues: CASSTGQGYDYGYTF. For the CDR3, the DNA is TGTGCCAGCAGTACGGGACAGGGGTACGACTATGGCTACACCTTC.

J is TRBJ1-5 and V is TRBV29-1; TRBD1 might be the D (6 bases). Germline loops: CDR1 SQVTM, CDR2 ANQGSEA. The CDR3 contains 13 residues. V shed 6 bases and J shed 5 bases, with 14 bases lying between them. CDR3 nucleotides: TGCAGCGTGGGTACAGGGATAGATCAGCCCCAGCATTTT. Amino acids: CSVGTGIDQPQHF.

This clonotype was observed a few times. This sequence may be a read error, since a much larger clone differs from it by one base. The chain joins TRBV11-1 to TRBJ2-3; D call uncertain. CDR1 SGHAT and CDR2 FQDESV come from the germline V gene (reference sequence). CDR3 length: 12 amino acids. CDR3 amino acids: CANSLPNPTQYF. In DNA form, the CDR3 reads TGTGCCAACAGCTTACCCAACCCGACGCAGTATTTT.

This clonotype was detected only a few times. CDR3 amino acids: CASSQDTVSTGELFF. The CDR3 DNA is TGTGCCAGCAGCCAAGATACAGTATCCACCGGGGAGCTGTTTTTT. J is TRBJ2-2 and V is TRBV14; D unclear. Germline assignment: CDR1 SGHDN and CDR2 FVKESK. This CDR3 is 15 amino acids long. Trimming shortened V by 0 bases and J by 4 bases, and 9 bases separated the two germline ends.

This clonotype was counted between two and nine times. The chain is built from TRBV6-1 and TRBJ2-2; 11 nucleotides align to TRBD2. The CDR3 has 14 residues. The junction had 1 base not matched to a gene; V was cut back by 3 bases and J by 7 bases. Germline CDR1 and CDR2: MNHNS and SASEGT. The CDR3 loop reads CASSDLAGGGELFF. CDR3 DNA sequence: TGTGCCAGCAGTGATCTAGCGGGGGGCGGGGAGCTGTTTTTT.

This clonotype was seen repeatedly, ten times or more. The chain joins TRBV12-3 or TRBV12-4 to TRBJ2-3; the D gene could be TRBD1 or TRBD2 (5 bases each). The CDR3 covers 15 residues. Trimming took off 1 base at V and 0 bases at J, with 8 bases between the two ends. In DNA, the CDR3 is TGTGCCAGCAGTTTAGGAGGGGCTAGCACAGATACGCAGTATTTT. Translating gives CASSLGGASTDTQYF.

This clonotype was seen repeatedly, ten times or more. The chain recombines TRBV5-1 with TRBJ2-7; D may be TRBD2 (6 bases). The CDR3 length is 15 residues. Germline CDR1 and CDR2: SGHRS and YFSETQ. V was cut by 0 bases and J by 7 bases, with 17 bases left in between. CDR3 residues: CASSLAGSGLGEQYF. The CDR3 DNA reads TGCGCCAGCAGCTTGGCTGGTAGCGGTCTAGGGGAGCAGTACTTC.

The chain recombines TRBV6-5 with TRBJ1-6; no clear D. Germline CDR1 is MNHEY and CDR2 is SVGAGI. The CDR3 totals 13 residues. With 5 bases removed from V and 8 bases from J, the gap between germline ends came to 10 bases. The DNA for the CDR3 is TGTGCCAGCAGTGCTACAGAAGATTCACCCCTCCACTTT. Its protein product is CASSATEDSPLHF.

The table lists this clonotype with many counts. The chain uses TRBV20-1 and TRBJ2-5; D unclear. CDR1 DFQATT and CDR2 SNEGSKA come from the germline V gene (reference sequence). The CDR3 length is 13 residues. V was clipped by 3 bases and J by 1 base, with 9 bases between them. The CDR3 loop reads CSARGRAQETQYF. Written as DNA, the CDR3 is TGCAGTGCTAGGGGCAGAGCCCAAGAGACCCAGTACTTC.

This clonotype has a count of ten or more. The chain employs TRBV20-1 and TRBJ2-1, with TRBD2 matching 15 bases. The CDR3 extends over 16 amino acids. The J segment lost 9 bases and the V segment lost 3 bases, leaving 9 bases of the junction unmatched. Germline V gives CDR1 DFQATT, CDR2 SNEGSKA (reference sequence). The CDR3: CSASGTSGRMGLEQFF. For the CDR3, the DNA is TGCAGTGCTAGTGGGACTAGCGGGAGGATGGGGCTTGAGCAGTTCTTC.

This clonotype was seen ten or more times. This sequence joins TRBV3-1 and TRBJ1-1; the D is unclear. The germline V gene encodes CDR1 LGHDT and CDR2 YNNKEL (reference sequence). The CDR3 extends over 10 amino acids. V lost 1 base to trimming and J lost 11 bases, with 5 bases between them. The CDR3 nucleotides read TGTGCCAGCAGCCAAGCCACTGCTTTCTTT. Amino acid sequence: CASSQATAFF.

This clonotype occurred many times. J is TRBJ2-7 and V is TRBV28, with TRBD2 as a possible D gene (6 bases). Germline lookup yields CDR1 MDHEN and CDR2 SYDVKM. The CDR3 has 16 residues. The ends were cut back, 0 bases at V and 5 bases at J, with 17 bases in the middle. In DNA, the CDR3 is TGTGCCAGCAGTTTATGGTCCCAGCGGGTGGTGCACGAGCAGTACTTC. Amino acids: CASSLWSQRVVHEQYF.

This clonotype was picked up one time. A much larger clone differs from this one at a single base, so this may be a read error. The chain employs TRBV2 and TRBJ2-7; D is ambiguous. This CDR3 has 13 amino acids. Germline assignment: CDR1 SNHLY and CDR2 FYNNEI. The CDR3 nucleotides are TGTACCAGCAGAAGGGATTCTGGCCACGAGCAGTACTTC. This codes for CTSRRDSGHEQYF.

This clonotype was found a few times. V is TRBV9 and J is TRBJ2-7; D might be TRBD1 (8 bases). The V end lost 7 bases, the J end lost 7 bases, and 21 bases lay between the germline ends. The CDR3 extends over 14 amino acids. Germline CDR1 SGDLS, CDR2 YYNGEE. This CDR3 is CASGRGQGAGEQYF. CDR3 nucleotide sequence: TGTGCCAGCGGGAGGGGTCAGGGGGCGGGAGAGCAGTACTTC.

This clonotype was found many times. This chain connects TRBV10-3 to TRBJ2-7; TRBD1 or TRBD2 may be the D gene (5 bases each). The germline CDR1 and CDR2 sequences are ENHRY and SYGVKD. CDR3 length equals 14 residues. The V gene lost 0 bases and the J gene lost 7 bases, with 13 bases spanning the gap. This CDR3 is CAISESRDRLEQYF. The CDR3 DNA sequence: TGTGCCATCAGTGAGTCGAGGGACCGCCTTGAGCAGTACTTC.